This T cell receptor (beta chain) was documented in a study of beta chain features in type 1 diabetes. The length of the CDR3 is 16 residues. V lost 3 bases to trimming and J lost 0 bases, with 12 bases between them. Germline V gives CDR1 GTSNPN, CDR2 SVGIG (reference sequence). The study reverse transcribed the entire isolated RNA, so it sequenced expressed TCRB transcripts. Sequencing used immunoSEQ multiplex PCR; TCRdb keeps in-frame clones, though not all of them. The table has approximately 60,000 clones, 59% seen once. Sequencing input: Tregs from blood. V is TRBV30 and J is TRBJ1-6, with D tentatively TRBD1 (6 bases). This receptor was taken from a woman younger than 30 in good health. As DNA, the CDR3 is TGTGCCTGGAGGCCGACAGGTAGCTCCTATAATTCACCCCTCCACTTT. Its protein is CAWRPTGSSYNSPLHF.